Each of the 6 T cell receptor beta chains below was sequenced from the same sample in a study of regulatory dendritic cells for organ transplantation. Method: immunoSEQ multiplex PCR; TCRdb's copy keeps in-frame clones and lacks some. The table has 25,000 to 30,000 clones, 82% seen once; the top ten hold around 0.4%. The specimen sequenced was naive CD8+ T cells from blood. Subset here: CD45RA+ naive T cells. The receptors derive from a human donor in good health.

The J gene is TRBJ1-2, the V gene TRBV5-1; 11 positions agree with TRBD1. CDR1 and CDR2 (germline): SGHRS, YFSETQ. The CDR3 is 17 amino acids. Trimming removed 3 bases from V and 6 bases from J; junction bases left unmatched: 13. The CDR3 DNA is TGCGCCAGCAGCTCCAGGACAGGGGGCTCGTTTCGCGATGGCTACACCTTC. It encodes CASSSRTGGSFRDGYTF.

The chain links TRBV19 to TRBJ1-3; TRBD1 is a possible D gene (6 bases). This CDR3 region has 17 residues. Trimming pared 5 bases from V and 7 bases from J, leaving 24 bases between. The germline CDR1 and CDR2 sequences are LNHDA and SQIVND (reference sequence). CDR3 nucleotides: TGTGCCAGTAGTCTCAAAGGGGGAGCCAGCCTGGAGAACACCATATATTTT. This gives the protein CASSLKGGASLENTIYF.

The rearrangement uses TRBV6-5 and TRBJ1-5, with D unclear. In germline, CDR1 is MNHEY, CDR2 SVGAGI. The CDR3 totals 13 residues. Trimming removed 5 bases at V and 0 bases at J, with 5 bases between. CDR3 sequence (DNA): TGTGCCAGCAGTGAGTATAGCAATCAGCCCCAGCATTTT. Its protein product is CASSEYSNQPQHF.

This clone was detected a few times. This chain connects TRBV27 to TRBJ2-3; the match to TRBD2 covers 13 bases. CDR1 is MNHEY and CDR2 is SMNVEV in the germline V gene (reference sequence). V was pared by 5 bases and J by 2 bases, with 1 base of the junction left unmatched. The CDR3 sequence is 15 residues long. The CDR3 bases are TGTGCCAGCAGTGGACTAGCGGGGGCCACAGATACGCAGTATTTT. It is translated as CASSGLAGATDTQYF.

This clone was seen more than once but under ten times. The chain links TRBV11-2 to TRBJ2-7; a possible D gene is TRBD2 (6 bases). V was clipped by 5 bases and J by 5 bases, with 7 bases between them. Germline CDR1 reads SGHAT; CDR2 reads FQNNGV. This CDR3 has 11 residues. The CDR3 DNA is TGTGCCAGCAGCGCGGGGAACGAGCAGTACTTC. This encodes CASSAGNEQYF.

Concerning this clone itself: The identical CDR3 is also encoded by other nucleotide sequences in the sample. The V and J genes are TRBV27 and TRBJ1-5; TRBD1 is a possible D gene (5 bases). The germline V gene encodes CDR1 MNHEY and CDR2 SMNVEV (reference sequence). The length of the CDR3 is 14 residues. Between the trimmed V and J ends, which lost 6 bases and 1 base, there was a span of 10 bases. In nucleotides, the CDR3 is TGTGCCAGCAGAACGGGGGGGAGCAATCAGCCCCAGCATTTT. This sequence encodes CASRTGGSNQPQHF.